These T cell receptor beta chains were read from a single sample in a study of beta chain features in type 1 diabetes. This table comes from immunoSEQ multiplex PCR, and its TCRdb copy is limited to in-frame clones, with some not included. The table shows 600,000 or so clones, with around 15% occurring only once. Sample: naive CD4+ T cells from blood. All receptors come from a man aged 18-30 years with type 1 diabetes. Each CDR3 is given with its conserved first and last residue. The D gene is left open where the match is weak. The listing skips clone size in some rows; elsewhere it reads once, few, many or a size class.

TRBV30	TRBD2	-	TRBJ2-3	CAWRRGSSGPWDTQYF	TGTGCCTGGAGGAGGGGTTCTAGCGGACCTTGGGATACGCAGTATTTT
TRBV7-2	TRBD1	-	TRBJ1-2	CASSSYLTGSYGYTF	TGTGCCAGCAGCTCCTATCTGACAGGGAGCTATGGCTACACCTTC
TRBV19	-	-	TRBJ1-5	CASSQSRINNQPQHF	TGTGCCAGTAGCCAGTCCCGGATCAACAATCAGCCCCAGCATTTT
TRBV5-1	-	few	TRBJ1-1	CASSLGPTNTEAFF	TGCGCCAGCAGCTTGGGTCCAACAAACACTGAAGCTTTCTTT
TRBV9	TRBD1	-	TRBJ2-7	CASSVLPGQAPEQYF	TGTGCCAGCAGCGTCCTCCCGGGACAGGCACCCGAGCAGTACTTC
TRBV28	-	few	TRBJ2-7	CASRALSYEQYF	TGTGCCAGCAGGGCCTTGAGCTACGAGCAGTACTTC
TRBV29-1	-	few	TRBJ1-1	CSATGQTNTEAFF	TGCAGCGCCACCGGACAGACGAACACTGAAGCTTTCTTT
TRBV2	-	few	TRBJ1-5	CASSVSGNQPQHF	TGTGCCAGCAGTGTCTCGGGCAATCAGCCCCAGCATTTT
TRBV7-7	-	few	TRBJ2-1	CVGNEQFF	TGTGTGGGGAATGAGCAGTTCTTC
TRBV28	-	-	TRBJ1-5	CASSLGQLSNQPQHF	TGTGCCAGCAGTTTGGGCCAGCTGAGCAATCAGCCCCAGCATTTT
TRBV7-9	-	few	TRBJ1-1	CASSLGLPGTPEAFF	TGTGCCAGCAGCTTAGGACTCCCCGGGACACCCGAAGCTTTCTTT
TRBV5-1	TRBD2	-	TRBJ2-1	CASSGGLALNEQFF	TGCGCCAGCAGCGGGGGACTAGCCTTGAATGAGCAGTTCTTC
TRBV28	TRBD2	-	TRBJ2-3	CASSTSGRALADTQYF	TGTGCCAGCTCGACTAGCGGGAGGGCCTTGGCAGATACGCAGTATTTT
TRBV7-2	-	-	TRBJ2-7	CASSPWRAQSYEQYF	TGTGCCAGCAGCCCGTGGCGGGCCCAGTCCTACGAGCAGTACTTC
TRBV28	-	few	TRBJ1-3	CASTATNTIYF	TGTGCCAGCACGGCCACGAACACCATATATTTT
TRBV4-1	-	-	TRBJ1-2	CASSRGGTQRGGYTF	TGCGCCAGCAGCCGTGGCGGGACCCAGAGGGGTGGCTACACCTTC
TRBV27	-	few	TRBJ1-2	CASSRDGMPYGYTF	TGTGCCAGCAGCCGGGACGGAATGCCCTATGGCTACACCTTC
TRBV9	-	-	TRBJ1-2	CASSKGGYGYTF	TGTGCCAGCAGCAAAGGGGGCTATGGCTACACCTTC
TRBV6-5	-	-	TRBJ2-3	CASSLQRRTDTQYF	TGTGCCAGCAGTTTGCAGAGACGCACAGATACGCAGTATTTT
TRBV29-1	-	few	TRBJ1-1	CSVGGNGWMNTEAFF	TGCAGCGTTGGAGGGAATGGATGGATGAACACTGAAGCTTTCTTT
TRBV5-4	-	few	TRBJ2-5	CASSLVQKETQYF	TGTGCCAGCAGCTTGGTACAGAAAGAGACCCAGTACTTC
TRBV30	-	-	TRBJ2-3	CAWKPGLLRDTQYF	TGTGCCTGGAAACCGGGCCTTTTAAGGGATACGCAGTATTTT
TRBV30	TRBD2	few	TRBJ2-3	CAWRRTSGSVSDTQYF	TGTGCCTGGAGGAGGACTAGCGGGAGTGTATCAGATACGCAGTATTTT
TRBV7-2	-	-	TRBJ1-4	CASSSRRGTNEKLFF	TGTGCCAGCAGCTCAAGACGGGGGACTAATGAAAAACTGTTTTTT
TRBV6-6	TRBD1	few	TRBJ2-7	CASNQGQGVYEQYF	TGTGCCAGCAACCAGGGACAGGGTGTCTACGAGCAGTACTTC
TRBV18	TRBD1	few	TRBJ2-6	CASSPRQGTPGANVLTF	TGTGCCAGCTCACCCAGACAGGGAACGCCTGGGGCCAACGTCCTGACTTTC
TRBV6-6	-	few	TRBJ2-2	CASRSVGELFF	TGTGCCAGCAGATCAGTCGGGGAGCTGTTTTTT
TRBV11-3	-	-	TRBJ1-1	CASSLDGWNTEAFF	TGTGCCAGCAGCTTAGACGGGTGGAACACTGAAGCTTTCTTT
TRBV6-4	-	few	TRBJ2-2	CASSARSGELFF	TGTGCCAGCAGTGCCCGATCCGGGGAGCTGTTTTTT
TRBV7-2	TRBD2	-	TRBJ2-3	CASSLVRGSLTDTQYF	TGTGCCAGCAGCTTAGTCCGCGGGAGTCTCACAGATACGCAGTATTTT
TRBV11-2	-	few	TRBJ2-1	CASSRELGRSYNEQFF	TGTGCCAGCAGCCGAGAGCTAGGGAGGTCCTACAATGAGCAGTTCTTC
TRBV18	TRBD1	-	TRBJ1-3	CASSVQGQAGNTIYF	TGTGCCAGCTCAGTCCAGGGACAGGCTGGAAACACCATATATTTT
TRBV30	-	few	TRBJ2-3	CAGGFYSTQYF	TGTGCCGGGGGCTTTTACAGTACGCAGTATTTT
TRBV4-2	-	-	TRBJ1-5	CASSLTVNSNQPQHF	TGTGCCAGCAGCCTGACAGTAAATAGCAATCAGCCCCAGCATTTT
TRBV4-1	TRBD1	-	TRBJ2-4	CASSQGPGQGRNIQYF	TGCGCCAGCAGCCAAGGGCCGGGACAGGGAAGAAACATTCAGTACTTC
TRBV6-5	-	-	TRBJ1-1	CASSSGTAGNTEAFF	TGTGCCAGCAGTTCTGGAACAGCCGGAAACACTGAAGCTTTCTTT
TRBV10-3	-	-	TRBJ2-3	CAMASGGTDTQYF	TGTGCCATGGCAAGCGGTGGCACAGATACGCAGTATTTT
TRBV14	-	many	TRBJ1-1	CASSPTSANTEAFF	TGTGCCAGCAGCCCCACCTCAGCGAACACTGAAGCTTTCTTT
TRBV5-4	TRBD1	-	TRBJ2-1	CASSRDRDDEQFF	TGTGCCAGCAGCAGAGACAGGGACGATGAGCAGTTCTTC
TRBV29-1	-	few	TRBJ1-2	CSVQQGAYDGYTF	TGCAGCGTACAACAGGGCGCATACGATGGCTACACCTTC
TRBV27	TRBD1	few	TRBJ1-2	CASSLQGAASGYTF	TGTGCCAGCAGTCTACAGGGGGCTGCTTCTGGCTACACCTTC
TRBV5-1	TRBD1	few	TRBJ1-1	CASSLGTGGREAFF	TGCGCCAGCAGCTTGGGGACAGGGGGCCGTGAAGCTTTCTTT
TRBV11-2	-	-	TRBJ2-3	CASSFQGLDTQYF	TGTGCCAGCAGTTTCCAGGGGTTAGATACGCAGTATTTT
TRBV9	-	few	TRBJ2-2	CASSVDQLPGELFF	TGTGCCAGCAGCGTAGACCAGCTCCCCGGGGAGCTGTTTTTT
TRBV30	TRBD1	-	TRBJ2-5	CAWATLGTGGETQYF	TGTGCCTGGGCTACTTTGGGGACAGGGGGAGAGACCCAGTACTTC
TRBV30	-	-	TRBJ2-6	CAWRYRARGANVLTF	TGTGCCTGGAGGTACAGGGCAAGAGGGGCCAACGTCCTGACTTTC
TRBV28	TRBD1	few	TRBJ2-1	CASSSGQGYNEQFF	TGTGCCAGCAGTTCCGGACAGGGCTACAATGAGCAGTTCTTC
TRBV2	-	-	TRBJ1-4	CASTRGVGEKLFF	TGTGCCAGCACCCGAGGGGTTGGGGAAAAACTGTTTTTT
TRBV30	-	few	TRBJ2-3	CAWRPGLLPGQYF	TGTGCCTGGAGGCCGGGACTCCTCCCCGGGCAGTATTTT
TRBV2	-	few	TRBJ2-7	CASSRRRGSSYEQYF	TGTGCCAGCAGCCGGAGGCGGGGAAGCTCCTACGAGCAGTACTTC
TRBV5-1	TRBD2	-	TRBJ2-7	CASSFSGATYEQYF	TGCGCCAGCAGCTTTAGCGGGGCTACCTACGAGCAGTACTTC
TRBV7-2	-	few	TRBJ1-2	CASSPREGQGYTF	TGTGCCAGCAGCCCGAGGGAGGGCCAAGGCTACACCTTC
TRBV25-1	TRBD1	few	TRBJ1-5	CASRATGGGQPQHF	TGTGCCAGCAGGGCGACAGGGGGTGGTCAGCCCCAGCATTTT
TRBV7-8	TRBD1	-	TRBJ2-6	CASSSPGQGAGANVLTF	TGTGCCAGCAGTTCGCCGGGACAGGGGGCTGGGGCCAACGTCCTGACTTTC
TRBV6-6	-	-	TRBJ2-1	CASRPGGISSYNEQFF	TGTGCCAGCAGACCCGGGGGTATCAGCTCCTACAATGAGCAGTTCTTC